The sequence of this T cell receptor beta chain was determined in a study of blood T cell repertoires in COVID-19. Repertoires were generated with immunoSEQ multiplex PCR, while TCRdb's copy carries only in-frame clones and drops some. The sample lists approximately 460,000 clones; 85% to 90% were seen once. V was trimmed by 1 base and J by 6 bases, leaving 25 bases between them. CDR1 SGHAT and CDR2 FQNNGV come from the germline V gene. CDR3 length equals 18 residues. The sequenced material came from peripheral blood. This sequence originates from a man aged 18 to 35 with COVID-19, enrolled during active disease. This chain joins TRBV11-2 and TRBJ2-7, with D possibly being TRBD1 (5 bases). The DNA for the CDR3 is TGTGCCAGCAGCTTAGCATCCACCAGGGTCCTCGGGCTGGTCGAGCAGTACTTC. Translation gives CASSLASTRVLGLVEQYF.